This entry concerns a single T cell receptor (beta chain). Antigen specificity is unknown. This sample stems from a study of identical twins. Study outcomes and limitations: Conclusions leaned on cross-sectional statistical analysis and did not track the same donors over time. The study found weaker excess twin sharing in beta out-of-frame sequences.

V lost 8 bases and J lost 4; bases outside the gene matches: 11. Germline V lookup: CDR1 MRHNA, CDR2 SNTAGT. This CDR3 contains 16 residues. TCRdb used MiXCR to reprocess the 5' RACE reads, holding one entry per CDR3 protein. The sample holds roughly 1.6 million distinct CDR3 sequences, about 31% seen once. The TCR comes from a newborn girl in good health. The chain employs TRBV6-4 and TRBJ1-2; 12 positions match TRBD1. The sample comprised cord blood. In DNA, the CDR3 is TGTGCCAGCGGACCGGGACAGGGGGCGGAATTCTATGGCTACACCTTC. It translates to CASGPGQGAEFYGYTF.